This TCR beta chain was captured in a study of T cell repertoires in cytomegalovirus infection. At the level of the study: Carrying CMV and the relevant HLA type showed in public TCR beta signatures. Findings and caveats of the study: Clonotypes of TCR beta that were HLA-C-restricted and CMV-specific dominated the ex vivo response.

This clonotype showed up just a few times. Its antigen is still unknown. TCRdb processed the reads anew with MiXCR; each CDR3 protein has one entry. The table shows about 200,000 distinct CDR3 sequences, with 8% to 10% occurring only once. This CDR3 spans 15 amino acids. After removal of 5 bases from V and 2 bases from J, the junction contained 6 bases not matched to a gene. Looked up from germline, CDR1 is KGHSH and CDR2 is LQKENI. This receptor was taken from a human donor in good health (CMV status not recorded). Some clones in this sample may be carry-over from other donors' samples. Sequencing input: PBMCs. The rearrangement joins TRBV18 to TRBJ1-2; 9 bases fit TRBD1. This CDR3 reads CASSTSGTGNYGYTF. CDR3 coding DNA: TGTGCCAGCTCAACCTCCGGGACAGGGAACTATGGCTACACCTTC.